The 30 T cell receptor beta chains reported below all come from one sample, sequenced in a study of lymphopenia after photon versus proton radiotherapy. Libraries were prepared by immunoSEQ multiplex PCR; TCRdb keeps only in-frame clonotypes and omits some of them. The sample consists of around 64,000 clones, about 90% of them appearing once. The input for sequencing was peripheral blood, taken from a patient treated with photon-based radiotherapy. The receptor source for this set is a woman aged 40 to 50 with cholangiocarcinoma.

The chain couples TRBV9 to TRBJ2-7, with TRBD1 identical over 9 bases. V was clipped by 2 bases and J by 2 bases; unmatched bases: 2. The CDR3 sequence is 14 residues long. Germline-derived CDR1 and CDR2 are SGDLS and YYNGEE. The CDR3 spells CASSVGTGTYEQYF. For the CDR3, the DNA is TGTGCCAGCAGCGTCGGGACAGGGACCTACGAGCAGTACTTC. Combining the CDR3 with reference TRBV9 and TRBJ2-7 gives the whole variable domain DSGVTQTPKHLITATGQRVTLRCSPRSGDLSVYWYQQSLDQGLQFLIQYYNGEERAKGNILERFSAQQFPDLHSELNLSSLELGDSALYFCASSVGTGTYEQYFGPGTRLTVT.

The chain carries TRBV11-2 and TRBJ1-6, with D tentatively TRBD1 (5 bases). The CDR3 totals 15 residues. Trimming took off 1 base at V and 10 bases at J, with 14 bases between the two ends. Germline V gives CDR1 SGHAT, CDR2 FQNNGV. CDR3 region: CASSLGPGRESPLHF. In DNA, the CDR3 is TGTGCCAGCAGCTTAGGGCCAGGGCGGGAATCACCCCTCCACTTT.

A single count supports this clone. The rearrangement links TRBV5-5 to TRBJ2-1; 13 bases align to TRBD2. The length of the CDR3 is 17 residues. Germline V gene data show CDR1 as SGHKS and CDR2 as YYEKEE (reference sequence). Trimming at V came to 0 bases and at J to 6 bases, leaving 6 bases not matched to a gene. In DNA, the CDR3 is TGTGCCAGCAGCTTGGGACTCCGACTAGCGGGAGGCAATGAGCAGTTCTTC. This encodes CASSLGLRLAGGNEQFF.

This clone turned up a few times. This rearrangement joins TRBV4-2 to TRBJ1-6; D remains unclear. Trimming stripped 0 bases from V and 9 bases from J, with 3 bases between. This CDR3 comprises 12 residues. The germline gives CDR1 LGHNA, CDR2 YNFKEQ. DNA for the CDR3: TGTGCCAGCAGCCAAGATAGTTCACCCCTCCACTTT. This gives the protein CASSQDSSPLHF.

V is TRBV10-1 and J is TRBJ1-1; TRBD1 might be the D (6 bases). With 5 bases removed from V and 3 bases from J, the gap between germline ends came to 13 bases. Germline V gene lookup returns CDR1 WNHNN and CDR2 SYGVQD (reference sequence). The CDR3 sequence is 14 residues long. CDR3 sequence (DNA): TGCGCCAGCAGTTGGGGGGCGTCCGACACTGAAGCTTTCTTT. Encoded protein: CASSWGASDTEAFF.

This clone occurred once. The gene calls are TRBV5-6 and TRBJ1-2; weak D call: TRBD1 (5 bases). The CDR3 contains 15 residues. The V gene lost 0 bases and the J gene lost 5 bases, with 14 bases spanning the gap. Germline loops: CDR1 SGHDT, CDR2 YYEEEE. The DNA for the CDR3 is TGTGCCAGCAGCTTGGGGGCGACAGTCGAATATGGCTACACCTTC. It is translated as CASSLGATVEYGYTF. Drawing the rest from reference TRBV5-6 and TRBJ1-2, the complete variable domain is DAGVTQSPTHLIKTRGQQVTLRCSPKSGHDTVSWYQQALGQGPQFIFQYYEEEERQRGNFPDRFSGHQFPNYSSELNVNALLLGDSALYLCASSLGATVEYGYTFGSGTRLTVV.

The chain carries TRBV18 and TRBJ2-2; weak D call: TRBD1 (5 bases). CDR3 length: 15 amino acids. Deletions cut 6 bases from V and 2 bases from J, with 13 bases between. Germline CDR1 and CDR2: KGHSH and LQKENI. The CDR3 is CASSRQQVNTGELFF. The CDR3 DNA sequence: TGTGCCAGCTCTCGACAGCAAGTAAACACCGGGGAGCTGTTTTTT. The full variable domain, completed using reference TRBV18 and TRBJ2-2, is NAGVMQNPRHLVRRRGQEARLRCSPMKGHSHVYWYRQLPEEGLKFMVYLQKENIIDESGMPKERFSAEFPKEGPSILRIQQVVRGDSAAYFCASSRQQVNTGELFFGEGSRLTVL.

This clone was detected only once. The genes are TRBV7-2 and TRBJ2-5, with D maybe TRBD2 (6 bases). V lost 0 bases and J 3 bases, leaving 14 bases between the germline ends. Germline CDR1 SGHTA, CDR2 FQGNSA. This CDR3 is 16 amino acids long. The CDR3 region has the DNA TGTGCCAGCAGCTTAGCAGGGGCGGGACCAAAAGAGACCCAGTACTTC. Its protein product is CASSLAGAGPKETQYF.

The gene calls are TRBV2 and TRBJ2-7, with 12 nucleotides matching TRBD1. The germline CDR1 and CDR2 sequences are SNHLY and FYNNEI. Losses at the gene ends were 4 bases for V and 5 bases for J; bases not matched to a gene: 6. This CDR3 has 15 residues. The CDR3, as DNA: TGTGCCAGCAGTGCGGCCGGGACAGGGGGCCACGAGCAGTACTTC. It encodes CASSAAGTGGHEQYF.

This chain joins TRBV30 and TRBJ1-4; no definite D call. V was trimmed by 3 bases and J by 3 bases, leaving 8 bases between them. CDR3 size: 13 residues. Germline V lookup: CDR1 GTSNPN, CDR2 SVGIG (reference sequence). CDR3 nucleotides: TGTGCCTGGAGGCAAATCGCTAATGAAAAACTGTTTTTT. Amino acid sequence: CAWRQIANEKLFF.

The chain joins TRBV5-1 to TRBJ1-4, with 9 positions matching TRBD1. The CDR3 has 15 amino acids. V gave up 0 bases and J gave up 7 bases; unmatched junction bases: 4. Germline CDR1 SGHRS, CDR2 YFSETQ. Here the CDR3 reads CASSLGQGVPEKLFF. Written as DNA, the CDR3 is TGCGCCAGCAGCTTGGGACAGGGGGTCCCTGAAAAACTGTTTTTT.

J is TRBJ2-7 and V is TRBV11-2, with 8 bases fitting TRBD2. CDR1 and CDR2 (germline): SGHAT, FQNNGV. V was clipped by 1 base and J by 6 bases; unmatched bases: 5. The CDR3 is 14 residues long. The DNA of the CDR3 is TGTGCCAGCAGCTTAGGCCTAGCGGGTGGCGAGCAGTACTTC. This sequence encodes CASSLGLAGGEQYF.

The chain couples TRBV7-9 to TRBJ2-7; D may be TRBD2 (5 bases). Deletions cut 2 bases from V and 0 bases from J, with 14 bases between. CDR3 size: 16 residues. Looked up from germline, CDR1 is SEHNR and CDR2 is FQNEAQ (reference sequence). CDR3: CASSLRTGVPSYEQYF. The CDR3 nucleotides are TGTGCCAGCAGCTTACGGACCGGGGTCCCCTCCTACGAGCAGTACTTC.

This clone was picked up a small number of times. The V gene is TRBV12-5, the J gene TRBJ2-7; a possible D gene is TRBD1 (6 bases). Germline V CDR1 and CDR2: LGHNT, FRNRAP. The V end was cut by 7 bases, the J end by 0 bases, with 16 bases between. CDR3 length equals 15 residues. The CDR3 protein is CASVAYGTPSYEQYF. The DNA for the CDR3 is TGTGCTAGTGTCGCGTACGGGACACCCTCCTACGAGCAGTACTTC.

The chain recombines TRBV9 with TRBJ2-7, with 11 bases aligning to TRBD2. Losses at the gene ends were 0 bases for V and 5 bases for J; bases not matched to a gene: 4. The CDR3 consists of 15 residues. Germline V gene data show CDR1 as SGDLS and CDR2 as YYNGEE. The CDR3 sequence is CASSVGSGRGNEQYF. In DNA, the CDR3 is TGTGCCAGCAGCGTAGGTAGCGGGAGGGGCAACGAGCAGTACTTC.

The chain couples TRBV25-1 to TRBJ2-7; either TRBD1 or TRBD2 may fit D (6 bases each). The CDR3 extends over 16 amino acids. Looked up from germline, CDR1 is MGHDK and CDR2 is SYGVNS. V shed 0 bases and J shed 7 bases, with 19 bases lying between them. The CDR3 reads CASSEYKGGPEGEQYF. In DNA, the CDR3 is TGTGCCAGCAGTGAATATAAGGGGGGCCCCGAGGGGGAGCAGTACTTC.

The CDR3 bases are TGTGCCTGGACTCCTGGACAAGGCCCTCTCGGTAATTCACCCCTCCACTTT. This encodes CAWTPGQGPLGNSPLHF. This rearrangement joins TRBV30 to TRBJ1-6; a possible D gene is TRBD1 (5 bases). V lost 4 bases to trimming and J lost 6 bases, with 22 bases between them. Germline CDR1 is GTSNPN and CDR2 is SVGIG (reference sequence). The CDR3 covers 17 residues.

This clone was counted only a few times. The chain employs TRBV27 and TRBJ2-5, with a tentative D call TRBD1 (6 bases). V was clipped by 6 bases and J by 4 bases, with 12 bases between them. The CDR3 has 13 amino acids. CDR1 MNHEY and CDR2 SMNVEV come from the germline V gene (reference sequence). CDR3: CASRDQGRETQYF. CDR3 sequence (DNA): TGTGCCAGCAGGGATCAGGGGCGAGAGACCCAGTACTTC.

The chain uses TRBV15 and TRBJ2-6, with a weak D call TRBD2 (6 bases). There are 17 residues in the CDR3. V was cut by 3 bases and J by 0 bases, with 12 bases left in between. CDR1 is LNHNV, CDR2 YYDKDF, per germline (reference sequence). The CDR3 spells CATSRVNGGSGANVLTF. The CDR3 DNA is TGTGCCACCAGCAGGGTGAACGGGGGCTCTGGGGCCAACGTCCTGACTTTC.

The gene calls are TRBV6-1 and TRBJ1-5; 7 bases agree with TRBD1. There are 19 residues in the CDR3. The V gene's germline CDR1 is MNHNS and CDR2 SASEGT. The junction had 16 bases not matched to a gene; V was cut back by 3 bases and J by 2 bases. Here the CDR3 reads CASSDGIKTGVGGNQPQHF. DNA of the CDR3: TGTGCCAGCAGTGACGGGATTAAAACAGGGGTCGGAGGCAATCAGCCCCAGCATTTT.

This chain links TRBV15 with TRBJ1-1; unclear D gene. CDR1 LNHNV and CDR2 YYDKDF come from the germline V gene (reference sequence). The CDR3 covers 14 residues. V was cut by 2 bases and J by 1 base, with 8 bases left in between. CDR3 residues: CATSRSGSNTEAFF. For the CDR3, the DNA is TGTGCCACCAGCAGATCGGGGTCGAACACTGAAGCTTTCTTT.

This rearrangement joins TRBV19 to TRBJ1-2; 11 bases map to TRBD1. The ends lost 10 bases at V and 7 bases at J; junction bases unmatched: 14. The CDR3 contains 15 residues. Germline values: CDR1 LNHDA, CDR2 SQIVND (reference sequence). In DNA, the CDR3 is TGTGCCACCGAATCGTGGACAGGGGGCGGCTCTGGCTACACCTTC. Its translation: CATESWTGGGSGYTF.

This chain joins TRBV14 and TRBJ2-7, with D maybe TRBD1 (8 bases). Germline V gene sequence: CDR1 SGHDN, CDR2 FVKESK. V was cut by 0 bases and J by 1 base, with 25 bases left in between. This CDR3 spans 20 amino acids. CDR3 sequence reads: CASSQDPGGGSTERSYEQYF. The CDR3 region has the DNA TGTGCCAGCAGCCAAGATCCAGGGGGCGGGAGCACGGAAAGGTCCTACGAGCAGTACTTC.

The chain couples TRBV7-9 to TRBJ2-5, with D maybe TRBD1 (5 bases). Germline values: CDR1 SEHNR, CDR2 FQNEAQ (reference sequence). The CDR3 has 14 amino acids. Deletions cut 10 bases from V and 5 bases from J, with 20 bases between. This CDR3 is CATSPTDQVETQYF. The CDR3 region has the DNA TGTGCCACTTCTCCGACAGACCAGGTGGAGACCCAGTACTTC.

The CDR3 loop is CASSGYSSQGANVLTF. In DNA, the CDR3 is TGCGCCAGCAGCGGGTACTCTTCGCAAGGGGCCAACGTCCTGACTTTC. V usage is TRBV5-1 and J usage is TRBJ2-6; D call uncertain. The length of the CDR3 is 16 residues. CDR1 SGHRS and CDR2 YFSETQ come from the germline V gene. Trimming took 4 bases from V and 4 from J, leaving 15 bases between them. The complete variable domain, with remaining parts taken from reference TRBV5-1 and TRBJ2-6, reads KAGVTQTPRYLIKTRGQQVTLSCSPISGHRSVSWYQQTPGQGLQFLFEYFSETQRNKGNFPGRFSGRQFSNSRSEMNVSTLELGDSALYLCASSGYSSQGANVLTFGAGSRLTVL.

This clone was seen once. The J gene is TRBJ2-3, the V gene TRBV7-8; D call uncertain. V was cut by 2 bases and J by 2 bases, with 8 bases left in between. The germline V gene has CDR1 SGHVS and CDR2 FQNEAQ. This CDR3 region has 14 residues. The DNA of the CDR3 is TGTGCCAGCAGCTTAACGGGTTCCACAGATACGCAGTATTTT. Its translation is CASSLTGSTDTQYF.

Worth noting for this clone: Other DNA sequences within the sample encode an identical CDR3. The rearrangement links TRBV14 to TRBJ2-2; D not certain. Germline V gene lookup returns CDR1 SGHDN and CDR2 FVKESK. V gave up 1 base and J gave up 4 bases, with 1 base separating them. The CDR3 is made up of 12 amino acids. CDR3 region: CASSQVTGELFF. The CDR3 coding sequence is TGTGCCAGCAGCCAAGTCACCGGGGAGCTGTTTTTT.

This clone was recorded a few times. The chain combines TRBV5-4 with TRBJ1-3; 8 positions agree with TRBD1. The germline V gene has CDR1 SGHNT and CDR2 YYREEE (reference sequence). The J segment lost 1 base and the V segment lost 1 base, leaving 4 bases of the junction unmatched. CDR3 length equals 16 residues. This CDR3 is CASSLRTGISGNTIYF. In nucleotides, the CDR3 is TGTGCCAGCAGCTTGAGGACAGGGATATCTGGAAACACCATATATTTT.

This clone was counted once. The V gene is TRBV10-3, the J gene TRBJ2-7; 10 nucleotides align to TRBD1. Germline loops: CDR1 ENHRY, CDR2 SYGVKD. The junction had 12 bases not matched to a gene; V was cut back by 7 bases and J by 6 bases. This CDR3 spans 15 amino acids. The CDR3 reads CAIMGDRGRGGEQYF. The DNA for the CDR3 is TGTGCCATCATGGGGGACAGGGGTAGAGGTGGCGAGCAGTACTTC.

The chain links TRBV27 to TRBJ1-3; D is undetermined. This CDR3 has 15 amino acids. With 2 bases removed from V and 3 bases from J, the gap between germline ends came to 11 bases. Looked up from germline, CDR1 is MNHEY and CDR2 is SMNVEV (reference sequence). CDR3 bases: TGTGCCAGCAGTTTAGCCGGCACACGTGGAAACACCATATATTTT. Its protein product is CASSLAGTRGNTIYF.